The rows below give T cell receptor beta chains drawn from one sample of a study of OX40 agonist ivuxolimab in advanced cancers. Clones were sequenced by immunoSEQ multiplex PCR, and TCRdb holds only the in-frame ones, with some missing. The sample yields around 15,000 clones, roughly four fifths seen once. The sample here was CD4+ or CD8+ T cells sorted from blood, taken in a trial of the OX40 agonist ivuxolimab. The receptors come from an adult with an advanced solid tumor such as melanoma, head and neck, liver or kidney cancer. The CDR3 runs from the conserved cysteine through the conserved F or W. The D gene is left open where the match is weak. Some rows mark clone size as missing; the rest say once, few, many or name a class of expanded clone.

J gene: TRBJ1-4; V gene: TRBV19; clone size: few; D gene: .; CDR3 protein: CASTRGEKLFF; CDR3 DNA: TGTGCCAGTACCCGAGGGGAAAAACTGTTTTTT
J gene: TRBJ1-2; V gene: TRBV19; clone size: .; D gene: .; CDR3 protein: CASSRGEVGYGYTF; CDR3 DNA: TGTGCCAGTAGTCGGGGCGAAGTGGGCTATGGCTACACCTTC
J gene: TRBJ2-1; V gene: TRBV7-3; clone size: once; D gene: .; CDR3 protein: CASSPTGGGRNEQFF; CDR3 DNA: TGTGCCAGCAGCCCAACGGGTGGCGGGCGCAATGAGCAGTTCTTC
J gene: TRBJ2-3; V gene: TRBV7-6; clone size: .; D gene: TRBD2; CDR3 protein: CASSPRLAGGISTDTQYF; CDR3 DNA: TGTGCCAGCAGCCCACGCTTAGCGGGAGGGATTAGCACAGATACGCAGTATTTT
J gene: TRBJ2-5; V gene: TRBV28; clone size: .; D gene: TRBD2; CDR3 protein: CASTPLAGGQETQYF; CDR3 DNA: TGTGCCAGCACCCCACTAGCGGGAGGGCAAGAGACCCAGTACTTC
J gene: TRBJ2-3; V gene: TRBV2; clone size: .; D gene: TRBD2; CDR3 protein: CASSSGSLTDTQYF; CDR3 DNA: TGTGCCAGCAGCAGCGGGAGCTTAACAGATACGCAGTATTTT
J gene: TRBJ1-2; V gene: TRBV6-6; clone size: .; D gene: .; CDR3 protein: CASSFINNYGYTF; CDR3 DNA: TGTGCCAGCAGTTTCATTAATAACTATGGCTACACCTTC
J gene: TRBJ1-2; V gene: TRBV28; clone size: .; D gene: .; CDR3 protein: CASGYGYTF; CDR3 DNA: TGTGCCAGCGGGTATGGCTACACCTTC
J gene: TRBJ2-7; V gene: TRBV7-9; clone size: .; D gene: .; CDR3 protein: CASSFTYEQYF; CDR3 DNA: TGTGCCAGCAGCTTCACCTACGAGCAGTACTTC
J gene: TRBJ2-7; V gene: TRBV5-6; clone size: .; D gene: .; CDR3 protein: CASSRRSGLRFDEQYF; CDR3 DNA: TGTGCCAGCAGTCGGAGGTCGGGGTTAAGGTTCGACGAGCAGTACTTC
J gene: TRBJ2-2; V gene: TRBV5-4; clone size: .; D gene: .; CDR3 protein: CASSHTYSDTNTGELFF; CDR3 DNA: TGCGCCAGCAGCCATACCTACTCTGACACTAACACCGGGGAGCTGTTTTTT
J gene: TRBJ1-1; V gene: TRBV5-1; clone size: .; D gene: .; CDR3 protein: CASSSRTGVVTEAFF; CDR3 DNA: TGCGCCAGCAGCTCGCGTACGGGGGTGGTCACTGAAGCTTTCTTT
J gene: TRBJ2-5; V gene: TRBV5-4; clone size: .; D gene: .; CDR3 protein: CASSQETGETQYF; CDR3 DNA: TGTGCCAGCAGCCAGGAGACAGGAGAGACCCAGTACTTC
J gene: TRBJ1-1; V gene: TRBV2; clone size: .; D gene: .; CDR3 protein: CASSLSQNTEAFF; CDR3 DNA: TGTGCCAGCAGTTTAAGCCAGAACACTGAAGCTTTCTTT
J gene: TRBJ2-7; V gene: TRBV19; clone size: once; D gene: .; CDR3 protein: CASAKRGYHEQYF; CDR3 DNA: TGTGCCAGTGCGAAGAGGGGTTACCACGAGCAGTACTTC
J gene: TRBJ2-3; V gene: TRBV19; clone size: .; D gene: TRBD2; CDR3 protein: CASRRAGVGDTQYF; CDR3 DNA: TGTGCCAGTAGAAGGGCGGGAGTGGGAGATACGCAGTATTTT
J gene: TRBJ1-2; V gene: TRBV29-1; clone size: .; D gene: .; CDR3 protein: CSVDDFPTNYGYTF; CDR3 DNA: TGCAGCGTTGACGATTTTCCCACTAACTATGGCTACACCTTC
J gene: TRBJ2-3; V gene: TRBV18; clone size: .; D gene: .; CDR3 protein: CASSRTPGETTDTQYF; CDR3 DNA: TGTGCCAGCTCACGTACCCCGGGAGAGACCACAGATACGCAGTATTTT
J gene: TRBJ1-5; V gene: TRBV28; clone size: .; D gene: .; CDR3 protein: CASSSFRQSQRFGNQPQHF; CDR3 DNA: TGTGCCAGCAGTTCCTTTCGACAGTCCCAAAGGTTTGGCAATCAGCCCCAGCATTTT
J gene: TRBJ2-1; V gene: TRBV5-1; clone size: few; D gene: .; CDR3 protein: CASSHNPSSRRSYNEQFF; CDR3 DNA: TGCGCCAGCAGCCATAACCCTAGCTCACGCCGCTCCTACAATGAGCAGTTCTTC
J gene: TRBJ1-2; V gene: TRBV19; clone size: .; D gene: .; CDR3 protein: CASPDGVNGYTF; CDR3 DNA: TGTGCCAGTCCTGACGGGGTAAATGGCTACACCTTC
J gene: TRBJ2-7; V gene: TRBV5-4; clone size: .; D gene: .; CDR3 protein: CASSPGSSYEQYF; CDR3 DNA: TGTGCCAGCAGCCCAGGGAGCTCCTACGAGCAGTACTTC
J gene: TRBJ2-1; V gene: TRBV11-3; clone size: .; D gene: .; CDR3 protein: CASSLSERSYNEQFF; CDR3 DNA: TGTGCCAGCAGCTTATCAGAGAGGTCCTACAATGAGCAGTTCTTC
J gene: TRBJ2-1; V gene: TRBV7-8; clone size: .; D gene: .; CDR3 protein: CASSLVARNNEQFF; CDR3 DNA: TGTGCCAGCAGCTTAGTCGCCAGGAACAATGAGCAGTTCTTC
J gene: TRBJ2-1; V gene: TRBV5-1; clone size: .; D gene: .; CDR3 protein: CASSLVYSYNEQFF; CDR3 DNA: TGCGCCAGCAGCTTGGTCTACTCCTACAATGAGCAGTTCTTC
J gene: TRBJ1-1; V gene: TRBV19; clone size: few; D gene: TRBD1; CDR3 protein: CASRDREYEAFF; CDR3 DNA: TGTGCCAGTAGGGACAGGGAATATGAAGCTTTCTTT
J gene: TRBJ2-7; V gene: TRBV28; clone size: .; D gene: .; CDR3 protein: CASTSTAYEQYF; CDR3 DNA: TGTGCCAGCACCTCGACAGCGTACGAGCAGTACTTC
J gene: TRBJ2-7; V gene: TRBV6-5; clone size: .; D gene: .; CDR3 protein: CASKTDYEQYF; CDR3 DNA: TGTGCCAGTAAGACCGACTACGAGCAGTACTTC
J gene: TRBJ2-2; V gene: TRBV7-9; clone size: .; D gene: TRBD1; CDR3 protein: CASSFLEGAVGELFF; CDR3 DNA: TGTGCCAGCAGCTTCCTCGAGGGGGCTGTCGGGGAGCTGTTTTTT
J gene: TRBJ2-1; V gene: TRBV6-1; clone size: once; D gene: .; CDR3 protein: CASRTRAANNEQFF; CDR3 DNA: TGTGCCAGCAGGACTAGGGCGGCTAACAATGAGCAGTTCTTC
J gene: TRBJ2-7; V gene: TRBV6-1; clone size: .; D gene: TRBD1; CDR3 protein: CASGDRVGEQYF; CDR3 DNA: TGTGCCAGCGGGGACAGGGTTGGCGAGCAGTACTTC
J gene: TRBJ2-7; V gene: TRBV7-7; clone size: .; D gene: TRBD1; CDR3 protein: CASSFSPRSGTGNYEQYF; CDR3 DNA: TGTGCCAGCAGCTTCTCCCCGCGATCGGGGACAGGGAACTACGAGCAGTACTTC
J gene: TRBJ2-5; V gene: TRBV5-1; clone size: once; D gene: TRBD1; CDR3 protein: CASSRDSFQETQYF; CDR3 DNA: TGCGCCAGCAGCCGGGACAGTTTCCAAGAGACCCAGTACTTC
J gene: TRBJ2-1; V gene: TRBV7-9; clone size: few; D gene: .; CDR3 protein: CASSRLAGQDNEQFF; CDR3 DNA: TGTGCCAGCAGTCGCCTAGCGGGACAGGACAATGAGCAGTTCTTC
J gene: TRBJ2-5; V gene: TRBV19; clone size: .; D gene: .; CDR3 protein: CASSRGETQYF; CDR3 DNA: TGTGCCAGTAGTAGGGGTGAGACCCAGTACTTC
J gene: TRBJ2-5; V gene: TRBV16; clone size: .; D gene: .; CDR3 protein: CASSQSVAETQYF; CDR3 DNA: TGTGCCAGCAGCCAATCAGTGGCAGAGACCCAGTACTTC
J gene: TRBJ2-1; V gene: TRBV29-1; clone size: .; D gene: .; CDR3 protein: CSVIGGNEQFF; CDR3 DNA: TGCAGCGTCATAGGGGGCAATGAGCAGTTCTTC
J gene: TRBJ2-1; V gene: TRBV7-9; clone size: few; D gene: TRBD2; CDR3 protein: CASSERGTSGSSYNEQFF; CDR3 DNA: TGTGCCAGCAGCGAAAGAGGGACTAGCGGGAGCTCCTACAATGAGCAGTTCTTC
J gene: TRBJ2-2; V gene: TRBV7-2; clone size: .; D gene: .; CDR3 protein: CASGSRASPGELFF; CDR3 DNA: TGTGCCAGCGGATCCCGGGCTAGCCCCGGGGAGCTGTTTTTT
J gene: TRBJ2-5; V gene: TRBV7-7; clone size: .; D gene: .; CDR3 protein: CASSLGGSLETQYF; CDR3 DNA: TGTGCCAGCAGCTTAGGGGGTAGCTTGGAGACCCAGTACTTC
J gene: TRBJ2-3; V gene: TRBV29-1; clone size: .; D gene: .; CDR3 protein: CSVSPGLNTDTQYF; CDR3 DNA: TGCAGCGTTAGCCCGGGACTGAACACAGATACGCAGTATTTT
J gene: TRBJ2-2; V gene: TRBV6-1; clone size: .; D gene: TRBD2; CDR3 protein: CASSELAGAGELFF; CDR3 DNA: TGTGCCAGCAGTGAACTAGCGGGGGCCGGGGAGCTGTTTTTT
J gene: TRBJ2-7; V gene: TRBV30; clone size: .; D gene: .; CDR3 protein: CAWSRDVYEQYF; CDR3 DNA: TGTGCCTGGAGCCGGGACGTCTACGAGCAGTACTTC
J gene: TRBJ2-1; V gene: TRBV5-8; clone size: .; D gene: TRBD2; CDR3 protein: CASSGGTSGRADEQFF; CDR3 DNA: TGTGCCAGCAGCGGAGGGACTAGCGGGAGGGCCGATGAGCAGTTCTTC
J gene: TRBJ2-5; V gene: TRBV2; clone size: .; D gene: .; CDR3 protein: CASSLDRYQETQYF; CDR3 DNA: TGTGCCAGCAGTTTAGACAGGTACCAAGAGACCCAGTACTTC
J gene: TRBJ1-5; V gene: TRBV27; clone size: .; D gene: .; CDR3 protein: CASSKTGRQPQHF; CDR3 DNA: TGTGCCAGCAGTAAAACCGGTCGGCAGCCCCAGCATTTT
J gene: TRBJ1-4; V gene: TRBV5-1; clone size: .; D gene: .; CDR3 protein: CASSWGGGGSNEKLFF; CDR3 DNA: TGCGCCAGCAGCTGGGGAGGAGGGGGAAGTAATGAAAAACTGTTTTTT
J gene: TRBJ2-6; V gene: TRBV9; clone size: once; D gene: .; CDR3 protein: CASSFGQNSGANVLTF; CDR3 DNA: TGTGCCAGCAGCTTCGGACAGAACTCTGGGGCCAACGTCCTGACTTTC
J gene: TRBJ1-1; V gene: TRBV28; clone size: .; D gene: .; CDR3 protein: CASIVGGRTEAFF; CDR3 DNA: TGTGCCAGCATTGTAGGTGGGCGGACTGAAGCTTTCTTT
J gene: TRBJ2-6; V gene: TRBV4-2; clone size: .; D gene: TRBD1; CDR3 protein: CASSQEWDRTRFSGANVLTF; CDR3 DNA: TGTGCCAGCAGCCAAGAATGGGACAGGACCCGATTCTCTGGGGCCAACGTCCTGACTTTC
J gene: TRBJ2-3; V gene: TRBV27; clone size: .; D gene: TRBD2; CDR3 protein: CASSLDSGRGTDTQYF; CDR3 DNA: TGTGCCAGCAGTTTGGACAGCGGGAGGGGCACAGATACGCAGTATTTT